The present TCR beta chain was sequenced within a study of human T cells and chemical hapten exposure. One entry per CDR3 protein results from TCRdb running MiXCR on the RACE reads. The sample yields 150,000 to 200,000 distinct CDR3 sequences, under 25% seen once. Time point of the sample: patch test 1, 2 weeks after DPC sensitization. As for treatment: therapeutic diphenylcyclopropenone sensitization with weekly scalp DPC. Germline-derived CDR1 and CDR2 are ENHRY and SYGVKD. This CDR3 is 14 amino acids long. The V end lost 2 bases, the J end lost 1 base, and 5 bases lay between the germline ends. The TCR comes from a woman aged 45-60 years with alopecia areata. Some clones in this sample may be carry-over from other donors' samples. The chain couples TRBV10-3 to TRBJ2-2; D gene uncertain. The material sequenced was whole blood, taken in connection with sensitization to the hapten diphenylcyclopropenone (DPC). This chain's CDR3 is CAISETLNTGELFF. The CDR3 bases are TGTGCCATCAGTGAGACCCTGAACACCGGGGAGCTGTTTTTT.